This TCR beta chain was found in a study of blood T cells in healthy people across ages. About the study: T cells yielded about one barcoded beta molecule per two cells through template switching.

Together with a sample-barcoded 5' primer, a J-beta primer mix was included in a second PCR lasting about 6 to 11 cycles. From the 5' RACE reads, TCRdb called clonotypes with MiXCR, one entry per CDR3 protein. The sample contains over 700,000 distinct CDR3 sequences, 40% to 65% of which appear only once. In regard to this clonotype: What it binds is unknown.

The germline V gene has CDR1 LGHNA and CDR2 YNFKEQ. CDR3 length: 15 amino acids. The junction had 6 bases not matched to a gene; V was cut back by 4 bases and J by 5 bases. Drawing of peripheral blood yielded 7.5 to 10 milliliters from each donor. Study-wide points: Getting older went along with TCR beta diversity per million T cells dropping roughly linearly.

The genes are TRBV4-2 and TRBJ2-7; 12 nucleotides line up with TRBD1. This receptor was taken from an elderly man in good health. The specimen was blood. CDR3 sequence reads: CASSRRGQGADEQYF. The CDR3 nucleotides are TGTGCCAGCAGCCGAAGGGGACAGGGGGCGGACGAGCAGTACTTC.